This T cell receptor (beta chain) emerged from a study of regulatory T cells in long-lasting Graves disease. Germline V gives CDR1 MNHEY, CDR2 SMNVEV (reference sequence). The CDR3 covers 12 residues. The V end lost 10 bases, the J end lost 5 bases, and 12 bases lay between the germline ends. Building of the TCR beta libraries involved iRepertoire HTBI primers and Arm-PCR of CDR3 regions. TCRdb called the multiplex PCR reads again in MiXCR, with one record for every CDR3 protein. The sample records about 560,000 distinct CDR3 sequences, roughly a sixth being singletons. The study's findings and limits: There was favoring of TRBV28, TRBJ1-2 and TRBJ2-5 in persistent disease.

Described time point: newly diagnosed GD, antithyroid drugs for less than 3 months. Isolated PBMC RNA provided the starting material for the TCR library. Concerning this clonotype: Its antigen is unknown.

The data also belong to a second study, concerning T cells in Graves' hyperthyroidism and ophthalmopathy.

V is TRBV27 and J is TRBJ2-1; D remains unclear. This specimen was peripheral blood mononuclear cells (PBMCs), taken at new diagnosis, from a patient treated with antithyroid drugs. This sequence originates from a man younger than 30 with Graves disease. The CDR3: CATGFLNNEQFF. DNA of the CDR3: TGTGCCACCGGGTTTTTGAACAATGAGCAGTTCTTC.